Presented here are 2 T cell receptor beta chains from one specimen sequenced in a study of T-cell memory formation after mild COVID-19 (dated by TCRdb to about 2021). Libraries were prepared through 5' RACE. The sequencer was an Illumina NovaSeq 6000. TCRdb redid the processing of the public reads, applying fastp at Q25 and MiXCR, and retained in-frame beta chains. Rows with a matching CDR3 protein are joined into one entry that keeps the most common DNA and genes. The sample table records more than 300,000 distinct CDR3 sequences; roughly 20% of these occur just once. The ten largest account for 21% of the sample. Sequencing was carried out using PBMCs or a T cell subset sorted from them (not recorded which). Receptor source: a man between 18 and 35 years old who had mild COVID-19 (a few samples of this study predate the infection). The sample titles of this study are shuffled in the database, so cell type and time point are left out; the donor was told from shared clones.

The V gene is TRBV7-2, the J gene TRBJ2-3, with D possibly TRBD2 on 5 matching bases. This CDR3 has 15 residues. Germline CDR1 reads SGHTA; CDR2 reads FQGNSA. The V gene lost 0 bases and the J gene lost 7 bases, with 14 bases spanning the gap. CDR3 nucleotide sequence: TGTGCCAGCAGCTTAGCGGGCGGTAGCGTGAATACGCAGTATTTT. Translated: CASSLAGGSVNTQYF.

This clonotype was seen a few times. This chain links TRBV4-1 with TRBJ2-7; D gene ambiguous. The CDR3 consists of 15 residues. Between the trimmed V and J ends, which lost 0 bases and 1 base, there was a span of 10 bases. Per germline, CDR1 MGHRA and CDR2 YSYEKL. CDR3 region: CASSQDPQVSYEQYF. CDR3 bases: TGCGCCAGCAGCCAAGATCCCCAGGTATCCTACGAGCAGTACTTC.